This TCR beta chain emerged from a study of T-cell reconstitution after alpha-beta-depleted transplantation in children. Overall study results and limits: Reported findings indicate that, about two months after transplant, alpha-beta T cells came from several hundred expanded clones, which were derived from non-depleted graft cells. At one year after transplant, newly produced T cells mostly accounted for T-cell counts and diversity.

Comment on this clonotype: The antigen remains unidentified.

Preparation of the TCRbeta library was carried out with unique molecular identifiers. Each CDR3 protein is one row after TCRdb ran MiXCR on the PCR reads. Of 250,000 to 300,000 distinct CDR3 sequences in the sample, roughly 8.2% were seen once. The CDR3 covers 13 residues. V was cut by 1 base and J by 4 bases, with 7 bases left in between. Germline assignment: CDR1 KGHSH and CDR2 LQKENI. The chain combines TRBV18 with TRBJ2-5; D is unresolved. The TCR sequence derives from a female patient between 2 and 10 years old who had a stem cell transplant for Fanconi anemia, so the T cells may come from the graft donor. The sample in question was peripheral blood, obtained 360 days after TCRalphabeta/CD19-depleted stem cell transplant. CDR3 in amino acids: CASSPLSRETQYF. CDR3 in DNA: TGTGCCAGCTCACCACTTTCCCGAGAGACCCAGTACTTC.